The subject of this entry is one T cell receptor (beta chain). What it recognizes is unknown. The repertoire was sequenced with immunoSEQ multiplex PCR; TCRdb's copy has only in-frame clones and lacks some. This table holds roughly 120,000 clones, approximately 90% found once. The sample originates from a study of T cell responses to AZD1222 COVID-19 vaccine. The wider study: Doses given second, at about 4 or about 12 weeks, were pooled.

The germline V gene encodes CDR1 LNHDA and CDR2 SQIVND (reference sequence). The germline V and J ends were trimmed by 8 bases and 1 base, with 14 bases remaining between them. The CDR3 spans 14 residues. General observations from the study: Only after the peak T cell response were repertoires sampled. Baseline serostatus was positive in only six AZD1222 recipients. The donor cohort was predominantly white British with a female majority, and clonal diversity may have been underestimated.

The V gene is TRBV19, the J gene TRBJ1-1; no clear D gene. The clonotype was recovered from an adult in good health. The sequencing used peripheral blood, collected on day 0 of AZD1222 vaccination. The CDR3 sequence is CASSFRRQNTEAFF. CDR3 DNA sequence: TGTGCCAGTTCCTTCCGACGGCAGAACACTGAAGCTTTCTTT.